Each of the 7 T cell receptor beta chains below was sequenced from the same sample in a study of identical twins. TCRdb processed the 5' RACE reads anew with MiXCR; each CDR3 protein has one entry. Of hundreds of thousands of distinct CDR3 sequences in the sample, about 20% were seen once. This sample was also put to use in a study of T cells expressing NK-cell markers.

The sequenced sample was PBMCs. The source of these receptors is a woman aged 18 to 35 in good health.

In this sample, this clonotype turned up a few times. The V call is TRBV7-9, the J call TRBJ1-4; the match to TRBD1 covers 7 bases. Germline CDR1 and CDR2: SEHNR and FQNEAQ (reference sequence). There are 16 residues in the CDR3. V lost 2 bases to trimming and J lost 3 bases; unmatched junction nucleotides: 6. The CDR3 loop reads CASSLNKDRSNEKLFF. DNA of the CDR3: TGTGCCAGCAGCTTAAACAAGGACAGGTCTAATGAAAAACTGTTTTTT.

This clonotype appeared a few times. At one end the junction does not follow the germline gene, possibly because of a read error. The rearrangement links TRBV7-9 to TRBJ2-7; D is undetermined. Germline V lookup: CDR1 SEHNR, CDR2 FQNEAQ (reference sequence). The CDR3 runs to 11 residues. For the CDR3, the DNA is TGTGCCAGCAGCTTAGAGTCGACGTTGGACTTC. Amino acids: CASSLESTLDF.

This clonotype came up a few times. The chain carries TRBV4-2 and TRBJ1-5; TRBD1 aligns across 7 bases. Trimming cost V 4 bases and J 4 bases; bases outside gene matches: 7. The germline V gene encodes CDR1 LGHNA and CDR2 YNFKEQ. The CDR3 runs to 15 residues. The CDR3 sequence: CASSPGQRGNQPQHF. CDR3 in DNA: TGTGCCAGCAGCCCGGGACAGAGGGGGAATCAGCCCCAGCATTTT.

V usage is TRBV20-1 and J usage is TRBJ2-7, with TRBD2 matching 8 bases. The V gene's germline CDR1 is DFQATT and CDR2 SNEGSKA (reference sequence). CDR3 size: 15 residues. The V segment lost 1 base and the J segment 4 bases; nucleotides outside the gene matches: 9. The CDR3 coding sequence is TGCAGTGCTAGAGGCCAGGCGGGAGGACCTTACGAGCAGTACTTC. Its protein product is CSARGQAGGPYEQYF.

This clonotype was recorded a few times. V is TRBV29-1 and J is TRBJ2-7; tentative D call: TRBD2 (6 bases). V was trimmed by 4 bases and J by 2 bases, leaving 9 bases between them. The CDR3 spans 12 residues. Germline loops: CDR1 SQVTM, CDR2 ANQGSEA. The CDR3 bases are TGCAGCGTTGCTTGGGGGGCCTACGAGCAGTACTTC. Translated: CSVAWGAYEQYF.

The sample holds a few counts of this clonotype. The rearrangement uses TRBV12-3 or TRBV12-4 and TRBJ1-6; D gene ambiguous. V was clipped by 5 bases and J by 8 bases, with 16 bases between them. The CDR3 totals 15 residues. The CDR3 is CASSLIGPLDSPLHF. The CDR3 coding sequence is TGTGCCAGCAGTCTTATAGGGCCCCTCGATTCACCCCTCCACTTT.

The CDR3 nucleotides are TGCGCCAGCAGCAAGGACGAGACCCAGTACTTC. It specifies CASSKDETQYF. The V and J genes are TRBV5-1 and TRBJ2-5; no reliable D call. Germline loops: CDR1 SGHRS, CDR2 YFSETQ. Between the trimmed V and J ends, which lost 4 bases and 5 bases, there was a span of 6 bases. This CDR3 region has 11 residues. Filled out from reference TRBV5-1 and TRBJ2-5, the complete variable domain reads KAGVTQTPRYLIKTRGQQVTLSCSPISGHRSVSWYQQTPGQGLQFLFEYFSETQRNKGNFPGRFSGRQFSNSRSEMNVSTLELGDSALYLCASSKDETQYFGPGTRLLVL.